The rows below give T cell receptor beta chains drawn from one sample of a study of graft-versus-host responses after intestinal transplantation. Profiling relied on immunoSEQ multiplex PCR, and the TCRdb table lists in-frame clones only, not all of them. The data contain 35,000 to 55,000 clones, approximately 92% of them seen just once; the ten biggest clones take up 5% to 7%. Sequenced here: PBMCs, sampled 750 to 800 days after a first intestinal transplant, on the day of a second. The receptors were gathered from a human patient who received an intestinal transplant, so some T cells may come from the graft donor. CDR3s include the opening cysteine and the closing phenylalanine or tryptophan. The order of the fields is V gene, D gene, CDR3 protein. The D gene is left open where the match is weak.

v_gene: TRBV4-2; d_gene: NA; CDR3aa: CASSATLANEQFF
v_gene: TRBV2; d_gene: NA; CDR3aa: CASSVIGSTDTQYF
v_gene: TRBV4-1; d_gene: NA; CDR3aa: CASSPWTANTEAFF
v_gene: TRBV5-6; d_gene: NA; CDR3aa: CASSLVWGSQETQYF
v_gene: TRBV29-1; d_gene: TRBD2; CDR3aa: CSVEKATVGGSKNYEQYF
v_gene: TRBV6-1; d_gene: NA; CDR3aa: CASSDTEAFF
v_gene: TRBV5-1; d_gene: NA; CDR3aa: CASSMRRTSNSPLHF
v_gene: TRBV18; d_gene: NA; CDR3aa: CASSYTTRDTEAFF
v_gene: TRBV6-5; d_gene: NA; CDR3aa: CASSYSGTGRNYGYTF
v_gene: TRBV5-1; d_gene: TRBD2; CDR3aa: CASSFSSGRPETQYF
v_gene: TRBV14; d_gene: NA; CDR3aa: CASGRPSGYEQYF
v_gene: TRBV7-9; d_gene: NA; CDR3aa: CASSLGTRNEAFF
v_gene: TRBV6-1; d_gene: NA; CDR3aa: CASRTGNSQPQHF
v_gene: TRBV6-5; d_gene: TRBD1; CDR3aa: CASSYGQGSNQPQHF
v_gene: TRBV5-4; d_gene: NA; CDR3aa: CASRSAAQETQYF
v_gene: TRBV5-1; d_gene: NA; CDR3aa: CASSLSRETQYF
v_gene: TRBV20-1; d_gene: NA; CDR3aa: CSALIPPEQYF
v_gene: TRBV21-1; d_gene: NA; CDR3aa: CASSKGARCAKGEQFF
v_gene: TRBV9; d_gene: NA; CDR3aa: CASSVGGNREQYF
v_gene: TRBV7-9; d_gene: NA; CDR3aa: CASSLIAASYEQYF
v_gene: TRBV29-1; d_gene: TRBD1; CDR3aa: CSVPSLDREKTEAFF
v_gene: TRBV5-1; d_gene: TRBD2; CDR3aa: CASSARERSGELFF
v_gene: TRBV27; d_gene: TRBD2; CDR3aa: CASSFSGLAGGNEQFF
v_gene: TRBV2; d_gene: NA; CDR3aa: CASRPEGVRGNEQFF
v_gene: TRBV7-9; d_gene: TRBD1; CDR3aa: CASSLGTRDSQNTEAFF
v_gene: TRBV7-9; d_gene: TRBD2; CDR3aa: CASSLAAGGPSEQYF
v_gene: TRBV28; d_gene: TRBD1; CDR3aa: CASSQQGNYRQPQHF
v_gene: TRBV12-5; d_gene: NA; CDR3aa: CASLRGSYEQYF
v_gene: TRBV6-5; d_gene: TRBD1; CDR3aa: CASSDRELNQPQHF
v_gene: TRBV7-2; d_gene: TRBD2; CDR3aa: CASSLAGTSGFNEQFF
v_gene: TRBV9; d_gene: NA; CDR3aa: CASSVGQAHEQYF
v_gene: TRBV9; d_gene: TRBD2; CDR3aa: CASSSSGRASGELFF
v_gene: TRBV4-1; d_gene: TRBD1; CDR3aa: CASSELTGKADTQYF
v_gene: TRBV5-1; d_gene: TRBD1; CDR3aa: CASSLTGGEQYF
v_gene: TRBV4-1; d_gene: TRBD2; CDR3aa: CASSLGLAGYEQYF
v_gene: TRBV7-2; d_gene: NA; CDR3aa: CASSFGWGSYNEQFF
v_gene: TRBV7-2; d_gene: TRBD1; CDR3aa: CASSQDRGREQYF